This T cell receptor beta chain came from a study of T cell responses to AZD1222 COVID-19 vaccine. Study details: Second doses that came at about 4 or about 12 weeks were put together.

TCRdb keeps only in-frame clones here, not all; method: immunoSEQ multiplex PCR. The table records around 150,000 clones, around nine tenths of them present only once. Trimming shortened V by 6 bases and J by 10 bases, and 16 bases separated the two germline ends. The CDR3 length is 14 residues. In germline, CDR1 is MDHEN, CDR2 SYDVKM. The sample here was peripheral blood, taken on day 0 of AZD1222 vaccination. The chain recombines TRBV28 with TRBJ1-6; possible D gene TRBD1, 6 bases. The receptor comes from an adult in good health. This CDR3 reads CASSPFRGSSPLHF. The CDR3 nucleotides are TGTGCCAGCAGCCCTTTTAGGGGGAGCTCACCCCTCCACTTT.